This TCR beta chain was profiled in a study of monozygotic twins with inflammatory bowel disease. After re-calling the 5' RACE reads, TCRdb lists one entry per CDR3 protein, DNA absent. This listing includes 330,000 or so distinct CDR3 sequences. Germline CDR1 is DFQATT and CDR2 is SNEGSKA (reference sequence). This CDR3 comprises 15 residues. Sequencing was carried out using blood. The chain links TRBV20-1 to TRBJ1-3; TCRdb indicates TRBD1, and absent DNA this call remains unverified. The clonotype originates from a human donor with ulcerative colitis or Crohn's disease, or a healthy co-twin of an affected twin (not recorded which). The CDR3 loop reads CSARGTGISGNTIYF.